This T cell receptor (beta chain) originates from a study of T cells in Graves' hyperthyroidism and ophthalmopathy. Whole-study results and caveats: In validation, the model predicted ophthalmopathy. These predictions came a median roughly 7.1 months before onset.

RNA transcripts gave rise to amplified TCR beta CDR3 regions. The TCR CDR3 first-round RT-PCR relied on the HTBI primer set. A single record per CDR3 protein comes from TCRdb applying MiXCR to the multiplex PCR reads. The top ten clones hold over 35% of a sample with approximately 200,000 distinct CDR3 sequences, 15% to 20% of them seen once. Uncontrolled infection, other autoimmune disease, pregnancy or lactation led to exclusion. Clinical symptoms, serum thyroxine and TRAb, thyroid ultrasound and orbital computed tomography were used for the diagnoses. This clonotype was counted ten times or more. The target antigen is unknown. The sequence was obtained from a man aged 40-49 years with Graves' hyperthyroidism. The sequenced sample consisted of blood.

The CDR3 region has the DNA TGTGCCAGCAGCCTGGACAGGGGGTCTGGGGCCAACGTCCTGACTTTC. This codes for CASSLDRGSGANVLTF. This chain joins TRBV7-2 and TRBJ2-6; 10 positions match TRBD1. Germline values: CDR1 SGHTA, CDR2 FQGNSA. The V segment lost 5 bases and the J segment 1 base; nucleotides outside the gene matches: 2. The CDR3 covers 16 residues.